This T cell receptor (beta chain) was identified in a study of blood T cell repertoires in COVID-19. Measured with immunoSEQ multiplex PCR; TCRdb has only the in-frame clones, and not every one. This sample has 99,000 or so clones, with more than 75% found just once. Unmatched junction bases numbered 21, after V lost 7 bases and J lost 8 bases. The CDR3 sequence is 19 residues long. The germline V gene encodes CDR1 MRHNA and CDR2 SNTAGT. The chain recombines TRBV6-4 with TRBJ2-1; the match to TRBD2 covers 12 bases. The clonotype was recovered from a man aged 45-65 years with acute or convalescent COVID-19. The sequencing input was peripheral blood. CDR3 nucleotide sequence: TGTGCCAGCAATCACAATTCCAGGACTAGCGGGAATTACGGGGATGAGCAGTTCTTC. This translates into CASNHNSRTSGNYGDEQFF.